Following are 9 T cell receptor beta chains from one sample sequenced in a study of OX40 agonist ivuxolimab in advanced cancers. Library method: the immunoSEQ multiplex PCR assay. The clones in this table, taken by TCRdb from immuneACCESS, are in-frame only. Not every clone is retained; where verified, under half of the shortfall comes from an unresolved V gene, and the cause of the rest is unknown. The sample table records some 70,000 clones; 85% to 95% of these occur just once. The top ten clonotypes cover about 1% of the sample. The sample in question was CD4+ or CD8+ T cells sorted from blood, obtained in a trial of the OX40 agonist ivuxolimab. The receptors here all came from an adult with an advanced solid tumor such as melanoma, head and neck, liver or kidney cancer.

This chain connects TRBV11-2 to TRBJ1-3; D is uncertain. The germline gives CDR1 SGHAT, CDR2 FQNNGV. Trimming cost V 5 bases and J 8 bases, with 7 bases left between them. The CDR3 extends over 11 amino acids. The CDR3 sequence is CASSVRDTIYF. As DNA, the CDR3 is TGTGCCAGCAGCGTTAGGGACACCATATATTTT.

The chain links TRBV7-8 to TRBJ1-5; weak D call: TRBD1 (6 bases). The ends were cut back, 5 bases at V and 6 bases at J, with 23 bases in the middle. The CDR3 covers 17 residues. CDR1 SGHVS and CDR2 FQNEAQ come from the germline V gene. The CDR3: CASSPRGATRAGQPQHF. In nucleotides, the CDR3 is TGTGCCAGCAGCCCTAGGGGGGCGACCAGGGCTGGTCAGCCCCAGCATTTT. Supplemented by reference TRBV7-8 and TRBJ1-5, the full variable domain reads GAGVSQSPRYKVAKRGQDVALRCDPISGHVSLFWYQQALGQGPEFLTYFQNEAQLDKSGLPSDRFFAERPEGSVSTLKIQRTQQEDSAVYLCASSPRGATRAGQPQHFGDGTRLSIL.

The rearrangement joins TRBV6-1 to TRBJ2-3, with 7 bases lining up with TRBD1. CDR1 MNHNS and CDR2 SASEGT come from the germline V gene. V lost 3 bases to trimming and J lost 2 bases; unmatched junction nucleotides: 5. This CDR3 contains 15 residues. CDR3: CASSDWTGLTDTQYF. In nucleotides, the CDR3 is TGTGCCAGCAGTGACTGGACAGGACTCACAGATACGCAGTATTTT.

CDR3 amino acids: CASSVRLAGYYNEQFF. The CDR3 nucleotides read TGTGCCAGCAGTGTGCGACTAGCGGGTTACTACAATGAGCAGTTCTTC. The chain has TRBV6-1 and TRBJ2-1; TRBD2 matches 10 bases. The CDR3 length is 16 residues. The trim removed 4 bases at V and 3 bases at J, leaving 6 bases unmatched. Germline assignment: CDR1 MNHNS and CDR2 SASEGT.

The V and J genes are TRBV5-5 and TRBJ1-2; D gene uncertain. The CDR3 totals 15 residues. CDR1 is SGHKS, CDR2 YYEKEE, per germline (reference sequence). V lost 2 bases and J lost 5, with 16 bases in between. The CDR3 protein is CASSLLDEGIYGYTF. CDR3 coding DNA: TGTGCCAGCAGCTTATTGGATGAGGGAATTTATGGCTACACCTTC.

The chain uses TRBV9 and TRBJ1-2; D is unclear. CDR3 length: 13 amino acids. Germline CDR1 reads SGDLS; CDR2 reads YYNGEE. Trimming took 1 base from V and 1 from J, leaving 5 bases between them. The CDR3 DNA follows: TGTGCCAGCAGCGTAACCGGTAACTATGGCTACACCTTC. Amino acids: CASSVTGNYGYTF. The full variable domain, completed using reference TRBV9 and TRBJ1-2, is DSGVTQTPKHLITATGQRVTLRCSPRSGDLSVYWYQQSLDQGLQFLIQYYNGEERAKGNILERFSAQQFPDLHSELNLSSLELGDSALYFCASSVTGNYGYTFGSGTRLTVV.

V is TRBV19 and J is TRBJ2-7; 9 bases line up with TRBD2. V lost 10 bases and J lost 0; bases outside the gene matches: 7. This CDR3 has 14 residues. Germline assignment: CDR1 LNHDA and CDR2 SQIVND (reference sequence). This CDR3 reads CATRLAEGSYEQYF. The DNA of the CDR3 is TGTGCCACCAGACTAGCGGAAGGCTCCTACGAGCAGTACTTC.

The chain employs TRBV6-6 and TRBJ2-7; D remains ambiguous. Trimming stripped 3 bases from V and 6 bases from J, with 12 bases between. This CDR3 contains 13 residues. Germline-derived CDR1 and CDR2 are MNHNY and SVGAGI (reference sequence). CDR3 sequence (DNA): TGTGCCAGCAGTTATGAGATCGTCGGCGAGCAGTACTTC. Translated: CASSYEIVGEQYF.

This clone was seen a single time. The J gene is TRBJ1-4, the V gene TRBV27, with D unclear. This CDR3 is built from 13 residues. V was shortened by 11 bases and J by 6 bases, with 16 bases between the two germline ends. The germline V gene encodes CDR1 MNHEY and CDR2 SMNVEV (reference sequence). CDR3 bases: TGTGCCCGCAAGGACCCGGAGGATGAAAAACTGTTTTTT. This sequence encodes CARKDPEDEKLFF.